This T cell receptor (beta chain) originates from a study of follicular helper T cells after annual influenza vaccination. Turning to the study itself: Across the 2013-2014, 2014-2015 and 2015-2016 vaccination seasons, some subjects were resampled.

Trimming pared 3 bases from V and 0 bases from J, leaving 20 bases between. CDR1 and CDR2 from the germline V gene are MNHEY and SMNVEV (reference sequence). The CDR3 has 19 residues. Time point specified: 2014-2015 season, 7 days after vaccination. Adults were given seasonal inactivated influenza vaccine, and blood CD4 subsets were sorted before and after vaccination. Some clones are missing from TCRdb's copy, which holds only in-frame ones; the method was immunoSEQ multiplex PCR. The data contain roughly 9,000 clones, 83% of them singletons. The chain is built from TRBV27 and TRBJ2-2; either TRBD1 or TRBD2 may supply D (6 bases each). The sequence derives from an adult who received the influenza vaccine. The sequences come from CXCR5- memory CD4+ T cells sorted from blood, collected 7 days after influenza vaccination. CDR3 sequence: CASSLTIGGRKTNTGELFF. CDR3 nucleotide sequence: TGTGCCAGCAGTTTGACTATCGGGGGCCGAAAAACGAACACCGGGGAGCTGTTTTTT.